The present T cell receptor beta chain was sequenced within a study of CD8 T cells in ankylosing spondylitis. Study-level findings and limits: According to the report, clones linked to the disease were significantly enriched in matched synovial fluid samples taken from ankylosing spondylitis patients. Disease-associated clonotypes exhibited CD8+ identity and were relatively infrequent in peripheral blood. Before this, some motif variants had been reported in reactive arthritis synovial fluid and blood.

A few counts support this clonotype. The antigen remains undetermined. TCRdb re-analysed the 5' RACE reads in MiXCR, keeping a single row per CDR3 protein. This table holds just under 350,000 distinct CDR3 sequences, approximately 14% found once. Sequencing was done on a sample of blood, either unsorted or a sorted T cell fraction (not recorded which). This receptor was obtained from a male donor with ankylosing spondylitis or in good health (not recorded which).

CDR3 sequence: CASSSTTPRPYF. CDR3 nucleotides: TGTGCCAGCAGTTCCACGACCCCCCGGCCGTATTTT. The chain combines TRBV12-3 or TRBV12-4 with TRBJ2-3, with no clear D. Trimming pared 4 bases from V and 14 bases from J, leaving 16 bases between. The length of the CDR3 is 12 residues.